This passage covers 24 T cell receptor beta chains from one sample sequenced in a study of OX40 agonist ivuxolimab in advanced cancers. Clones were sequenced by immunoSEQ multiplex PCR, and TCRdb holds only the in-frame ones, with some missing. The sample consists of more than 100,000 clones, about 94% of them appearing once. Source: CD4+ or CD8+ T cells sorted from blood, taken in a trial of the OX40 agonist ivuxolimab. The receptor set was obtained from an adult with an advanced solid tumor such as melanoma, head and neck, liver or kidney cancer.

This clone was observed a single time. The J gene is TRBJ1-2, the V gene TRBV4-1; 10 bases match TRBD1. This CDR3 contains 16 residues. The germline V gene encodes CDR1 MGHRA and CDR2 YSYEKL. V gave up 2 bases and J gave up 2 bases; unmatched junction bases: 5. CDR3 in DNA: TGCGCCAGCAGCCAAATGGGGACAGGGGAGAACTATGGCTACACCTTC. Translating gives CASSQMGTGENYGYTF.

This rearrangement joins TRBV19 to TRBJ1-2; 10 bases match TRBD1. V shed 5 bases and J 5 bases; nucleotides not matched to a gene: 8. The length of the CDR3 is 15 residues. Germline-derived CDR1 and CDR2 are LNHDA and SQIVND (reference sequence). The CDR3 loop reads CASSGGQGGRYGYTF. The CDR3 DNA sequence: TGTGCCAGTAGTGGTGGACAGGGGGGAAGGTATGGCTACACCTTC.

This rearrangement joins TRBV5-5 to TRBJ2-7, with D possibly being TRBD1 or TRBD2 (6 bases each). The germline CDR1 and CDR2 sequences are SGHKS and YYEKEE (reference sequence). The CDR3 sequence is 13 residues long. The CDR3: CAGGGPNSYEQYF. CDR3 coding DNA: TGTGCGGGGGGCGGCCCCAACTCTTACGAGCAGTACTTC.

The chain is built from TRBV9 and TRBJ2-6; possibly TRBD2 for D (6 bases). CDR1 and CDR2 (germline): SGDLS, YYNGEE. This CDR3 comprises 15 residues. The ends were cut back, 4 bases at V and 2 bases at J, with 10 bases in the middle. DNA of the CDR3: TGTGCCAGCAGCTGGGGGGACGCTGGGGCCAACGTCCTGACTTTC. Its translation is CASSWGDAGANVLTF.

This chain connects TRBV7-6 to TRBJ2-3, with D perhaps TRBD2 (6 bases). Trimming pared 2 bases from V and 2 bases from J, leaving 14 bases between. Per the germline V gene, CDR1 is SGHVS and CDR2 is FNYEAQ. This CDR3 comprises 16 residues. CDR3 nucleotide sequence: TGTGCCAGCAGCTTAAATAGGGGCGGGGTCACAGATACGCAGTATTTT. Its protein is CASSLNRGGVTDTQYF.

Here the CDR3 reads CASSSGAGLGWEQFF. CDR3 DNA: TGTGCCAGCAGCTCGGGGGCTGGGCTAGGGTGGGAGCAGTTCTTC. The chain links TRBV7-2 to TRBJ2-1, with D perhaps assigned TRBD1 or TRBD2 (6 bases each). V was cut by 4 bases and J by 10 bases, with 20 bases left in between. The CDR3 is 15 residues long. Germline V gene lookup returns CDR1 SGHTA and CDR2 FQGNSA.

This chain's CDR3 is CASSIYLRDAETYGYTF. The CDR3 DNA sequence: TGTGCCAGCAGCATATATTTGCGGGACGCGGAGACGTATGGCTACACCTTC. The genes are TRBV28 and TRBJ1-2; tentative D call: TRBD1 (5 bases). CDR3 size: 17 residues. From germline, CDR1 is MDHEN and CDR2 SYDVKM. Trimming stripped 6 bases from V and 5 bases from J, with 25 bases between.

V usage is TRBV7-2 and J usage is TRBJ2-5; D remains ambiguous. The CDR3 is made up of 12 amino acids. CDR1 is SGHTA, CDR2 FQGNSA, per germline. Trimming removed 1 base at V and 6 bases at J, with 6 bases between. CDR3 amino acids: CASSLVWKTQYF. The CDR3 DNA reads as TGTGCCAGCAGCTTAGTGTGGAAGACCCAGTACTTC.

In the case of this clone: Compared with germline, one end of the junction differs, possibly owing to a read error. The chain's CDR3 is CASSLTSGGASVTQYF. CDR3 coding DNA: TGTGCCAGCAGCCTAACAAGCGGGGGGGCTTCAGTTACGCAGTATTTT. The chain has TRBV7-3 and TRBJ2-3, with 10 bases lining up with TRBD2. The CDR3 length is 16 residues. Germline V gives CDR1 SGHTA, CDR2 FQGTGA.

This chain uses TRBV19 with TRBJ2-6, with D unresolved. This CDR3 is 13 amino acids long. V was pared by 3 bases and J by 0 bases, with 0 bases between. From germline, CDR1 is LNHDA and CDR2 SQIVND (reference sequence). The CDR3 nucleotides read TGTGCCAGTAGTATCTCTGGGGCCAACGTCCTGACTTTC. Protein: CASSISGANVLTF.

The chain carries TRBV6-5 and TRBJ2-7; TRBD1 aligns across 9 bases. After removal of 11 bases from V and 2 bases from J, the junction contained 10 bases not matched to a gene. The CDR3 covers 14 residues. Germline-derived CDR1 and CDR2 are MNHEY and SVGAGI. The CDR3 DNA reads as TGTGCCTCCCACCGGGGACAGGGTGCCTACGAGCAGTACTTC. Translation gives CASHRGQGAYEQYF.

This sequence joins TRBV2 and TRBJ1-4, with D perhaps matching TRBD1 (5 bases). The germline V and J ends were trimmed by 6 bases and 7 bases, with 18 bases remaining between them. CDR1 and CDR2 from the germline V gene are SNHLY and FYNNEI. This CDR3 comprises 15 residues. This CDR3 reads CASSVTYGGSEKLFF. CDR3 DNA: TGTGCCAGCAGCGTGACGTACGGGGGGTCTGAAAAACTGTTTTTT.

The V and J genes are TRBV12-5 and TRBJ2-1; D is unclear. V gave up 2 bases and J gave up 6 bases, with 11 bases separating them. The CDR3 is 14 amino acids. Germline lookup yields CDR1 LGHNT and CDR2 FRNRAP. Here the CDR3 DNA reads TGTGCTAGTGGTTTGAGGAGTCAACCCAATGAGCAGTTCTTC. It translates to CASGLRSQPNEQFF. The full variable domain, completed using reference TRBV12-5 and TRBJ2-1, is DARVTQTPRHKVTEMGQEVTMRCQPILGHNTVFWYRQTMMQGLELLAYFRNRAPLDDSGMPKDRFSAEMPDATLATLKIQPSEPRDSAVYFCASGLRSQPNEQFFGPGTRLTVL.

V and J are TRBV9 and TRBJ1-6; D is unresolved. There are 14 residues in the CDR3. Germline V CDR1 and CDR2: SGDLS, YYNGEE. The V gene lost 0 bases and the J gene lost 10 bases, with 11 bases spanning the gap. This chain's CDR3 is CASSVVGQGSPLHF. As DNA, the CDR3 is TGTGCCAGCAGCGTAGTCGGCCAAGGGTCACCCCTCCACTTT.

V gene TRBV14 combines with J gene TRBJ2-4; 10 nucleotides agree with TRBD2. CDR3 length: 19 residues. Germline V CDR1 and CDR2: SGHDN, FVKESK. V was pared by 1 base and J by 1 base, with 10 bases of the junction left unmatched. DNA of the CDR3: TGTGCCAGCAGCCAAGTTGGGGCTAGCGGGAGCGGGGCCAAAAACATTCAGTACTTC. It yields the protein CASSQVGASGSGAKNIQYF.

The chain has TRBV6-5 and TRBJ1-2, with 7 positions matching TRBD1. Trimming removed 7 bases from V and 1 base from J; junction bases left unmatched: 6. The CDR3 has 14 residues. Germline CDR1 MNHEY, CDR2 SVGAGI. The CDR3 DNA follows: TGTGCCAGCAAGGGACAGCCTAATAACTATGGCTACACCTTC. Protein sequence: CASKGQPNNYGYTF.

CDR3: CASSYSGTFNSPLHF. Written as DNA, the CDR3 is TGTGCCAGCAGTTACTCCGGGACCTTTAATTCACCCCTCCACTTT. The chain employs TRBV6-5 and TRBJ1-6, with a tentative D call TRBD1 (5 bases). Germline V gives CDR1 MNHEY, CDR2 SVGAGI. The V and J ends lost 0 bases and 6 bases respectively, with 9 bases between them. This CDR3 region has 15 residues.

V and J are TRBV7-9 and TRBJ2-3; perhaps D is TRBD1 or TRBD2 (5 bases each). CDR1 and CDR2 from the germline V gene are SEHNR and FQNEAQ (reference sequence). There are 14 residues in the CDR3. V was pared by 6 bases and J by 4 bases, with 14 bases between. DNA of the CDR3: TGTGCCAGCAGACGAGGGGTGGACGCAGATACGCAGTATTTT. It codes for CASRRGVDADTQYF.

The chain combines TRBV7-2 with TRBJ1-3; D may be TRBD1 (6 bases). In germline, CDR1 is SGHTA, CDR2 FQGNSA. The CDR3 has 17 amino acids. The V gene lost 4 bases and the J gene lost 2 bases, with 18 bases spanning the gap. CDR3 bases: TGTGCCAGCAGCTCCCATCATGGGGGGCTTGCTGGAAACACCATATATTTT. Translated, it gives CASSSHHGGLAGNTIYF.

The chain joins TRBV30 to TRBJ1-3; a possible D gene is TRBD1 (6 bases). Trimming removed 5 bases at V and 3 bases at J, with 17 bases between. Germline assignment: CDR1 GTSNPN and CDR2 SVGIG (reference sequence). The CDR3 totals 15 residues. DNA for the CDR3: TGTGCCTGGGAGGCCGGAGGGGGAGGTGGAAACACCATATATTTT. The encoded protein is CAWEAGGGGGNTIYF.

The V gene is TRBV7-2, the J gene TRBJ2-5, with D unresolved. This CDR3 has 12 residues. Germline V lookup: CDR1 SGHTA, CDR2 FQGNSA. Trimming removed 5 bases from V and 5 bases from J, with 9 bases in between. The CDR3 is CASSQNRETQYF. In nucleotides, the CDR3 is TGTGCCAGCAGCCAGAATAGGGAGACCCAGTACTTC.

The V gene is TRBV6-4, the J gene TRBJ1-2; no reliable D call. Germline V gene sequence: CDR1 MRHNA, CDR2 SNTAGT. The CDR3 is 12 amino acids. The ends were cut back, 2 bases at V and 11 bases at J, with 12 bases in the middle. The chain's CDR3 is CASSDGRLKYTF. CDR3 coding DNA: TGTGCCAGCAGTGACGGCAGGCTGAAATACACCTTC.

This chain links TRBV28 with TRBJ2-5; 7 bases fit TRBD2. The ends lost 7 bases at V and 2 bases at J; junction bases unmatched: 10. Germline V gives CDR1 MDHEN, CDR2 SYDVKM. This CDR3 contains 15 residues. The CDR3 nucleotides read TGTGCCAGCACCCGGAGAGGGACTACGCAAGAGACCCAGTACTTC. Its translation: CASTRRGTTQETQYF.

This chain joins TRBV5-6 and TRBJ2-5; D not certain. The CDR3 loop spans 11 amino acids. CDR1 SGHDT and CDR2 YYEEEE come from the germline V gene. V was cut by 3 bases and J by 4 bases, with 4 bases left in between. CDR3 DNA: TGTGCCAGCAGCTCACGAGAGACCCAGTACTTC. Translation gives CASSSRETQYF.